The 7 T cell receptor beta chains presented below share a single source sample, sequenced in a study of CD8+ T cells in alopecia areata. As the sequencing template, cDNA was produced by extracting RNA and reverse transcribing it. Some clones are missing from TCRdb's copy, which holds only in-frame ones; the method was immunoSEQ multiplex PCR. The table lists 200,000 to 250,000 clones, more than 45% of them singletons, with roughly 1.5% in the top ten. Treatment denoted: oral pan-JAK inhibitor, 5-10 mg twice daily. The material sequenced was CD4+ T cells sorted from blood, taken at week 4, from a patient treated with tofacitinib. The receptors come from a human donor with alopecia areata.

This sequence joins TRBV25-1 and TRBJ2-1; 9 bases are a match to TRBD2. The V gene end was trimmed by 1 base and the J gene end by 5 bases; junction bases not matched to a gene: 3. The CDR3 has 15 residues. Germline lookup yields CDR1 MGHDK and CDR2 SYGVNS. CDR3 amino acids: CASSESGLADNEQFF. For the CDR3, the DNA is TGTGCCAGCAGTGAATCGGGACTAGCTGACAATGAGCAGTTCTTC.

This clone has just a few counts. This chain connects TRBV7-2 to TRBJ2-2; D is undetermined. The V gene lost 3 bases and the J gene lost 4 bases, with 12 bases spanning the gap. This CDR3 comprises 15 residues. Germline V lookup: CDR1 SGHTA, CDR2 FQGNSA. Here the CDR3 reads CASSFSAAGTGELFF. DNA for the CDR3: TGTGCCAGCAGCTTCTCTGCAGCAGGCACCGGGGAGCTGTTTTTT.

The CDR3 DNA follows: TGCAGCGTTGAAGAAGGGGGGTTCTATGGCTACACCTTC. It codes for CSVEEGGFYGYTF. The chain carries TRBV29-1 and TRBJ1-2; TRBD1 might be the D (6 bases). V lost 0 bases to trimming and J lost 4 bases, with 9 bases between them. This CDR3 is built from 13 residues. Germline V gene sequence: CDR1 SQVTM, CDR2 ANQGSEA.

The rearrangement links TRBV27 to TRBJ2-3; D unresolved. This CDR3 spans 17 amino acids. The V and J ends lost 3 bases and 2 bases respectively, with 18 bases between them. Germline loops: CDR1 MNHEY, CDR2 SMNVEV (reference sequence). CDR3 in DNA: TGTGCCAGCAGTTTCACCCCCGACGCGTTAAACACAGATACGCAGTATTTT. This encodes CASSFTPDALNTDTQYF.

The rearrangement links TRBV7-9 to TRBJ2-7; TRBD2 matches 10 bases. J lost 2 bases, V lost 6 bases, and 4 bases had no gene match. Germline CDR1 and CDR2: SEHNR and FQNEAQ (reference sequence). The CDR3 covers 14 residues. This CDR3 reads CASSRTSGTYEQYF. CDR3 sequence (DNA): TGTGCCAGCAGTCGGACTAGCGGTACCTACGAGCAGTACTTC.

Comment on this clone: A read error may produce the germline difference seen at one junction end. This chain uses TRBV7-2 with TRBJ2-7, with 7 positions matching TRBD1. CDR1 and CDR2 from the germline V gene are SGHTA and FQGNSA. This CDR3 contains 15 residues. The CDR3 sequence: CASSSPDRSSHEQYF. CDR3 nucleotides: TGTGCCAGCAGCTCCCCGGACAGGAGCTCCCACGAGCAGTACTTC.

The rearrangement joins TRBV2 to TRBJ2-4; possible D gene TRBD1, 6 bases. V lost 6 bases, J lost 2 bases, and 11 bases lay in between. The germline V gene has CDR1 SNHLY and CDR2 FYNNEI. The CDR3 runs 14 residues. The CDR3 nucleotides read TGTGCCAGCAGCCGGACAGAGTCCAAAAACATTCAGTACTTC. Its translation: CASSRTESKNIQYF.